The source of this TCR beta chain is a study of cytomegalovirus exposure and HLA in healthy donors. Study findings and constraints: As immune exposure information, only CMV serostatus was available.

The CDR3 runs to 15 residues. Germline CDR1 and CDR2: SNHLY and FYNNEI. The J segment lost 1 base and the V segment lost 10 bases, leaving 10 bases of the junction unmatched. On this clone itself: Its antigen is as yet unknown.

In the PCR, 60 Vbeta and 13 Jbeta primers were used. TCRdb's copy holds only in-frame clones and misses some; the assay was immunoSEQ multiplex PCR. Seen here are roughly 100,000 clones, about 15% observed once, and the top ten hold around 0.86%. This chain uses TRBV2 with TRBJ2-5; 9 positions agree with TRBD2. This clonotype originated in a female donor in good health and CMV-seronegative. Material for sequencing was PBMCs. CDR3 nucleotides: TGTGCCACCCAGGGCGGGGGGGGCCCCCAAGAGACCCAGTACTTC. It is translated as CATQGGGGPQETQYF. Combining the CDR3 with reference TRBV2 and TRBJ2-5 gives the whole variable domain EPEVTQTPSHQVTQMGQEVILRCVPISNHLYFYWYRQILGQKVEFLVSFYNNEISEKSEIFDDQFSVERPDGSNFTLKIRSTKLEDSAMYFCATQGGGGPQETQYFGPGTRLLVL.